The rows below give T cell receptor beta chains drawn from one sample of a study of blood T cell repertoires in COVID-19. Sequencing used immunoSEQ multiplex PCR; TCRdb keeps in-frame clones, though not all of them. This sample carries 120,000 to 150,000 clones, around 84% of them seen once, and the ten largest clones take around 5%. What was sequenced was peripheral blood. The receptors were gathered from a human donor in a cohort sampled during active COVID-19. The CDR3 runs from the conserved cysteine through the conserved F or W. Each record gives: J gene, V gene, clone size, D gene, CDR3 DNA, CDR3 protein. A D gene is named only where the DNA matches it firmly. Where a row states a size, it is once, few, many or the class of an expanded clone; other rows omit it.

>TRBJ2-5|TRBV9|.|TRBD2
TGTGCCAGCAGCGTGGGCGGCGGGGGGCTAGAGACCCAGTACTTC
CASSVGGGGLETQYF
>TRBJ2-3|TRBV5-1|few|.
TGCGCCAGCAGCTTTGGGACTTCCAACACAGATACGCAGTATTTT
CASSFGTSNTDTQYF
>TRBJ2-2|TRBV4-2|.|.
TGTGCCAGCAGCCAAGAACGCGTACGAGCCCTGTTTTTT
CASSQERVRALFF
>TRBJ2-7|TRBV2|once|.
TGTGCCAGCAGCGACTCACCCTACTTCGCCTCCACAACCTACGAGCAGTACTTC
CASSDSPYFASTTYEQYF
>TRBJ2-1|TRBV6-5|.|TRBD2
TGTGCCAGCAGGGGCGGGAGTGGCTACAATGAGCAGTTCTTC
CASRGGSGYNEQFF
>TRBJ1-1|TRBV25-1|once|.
TGTGCCAGCAGTGGACAGGCCGGCTTTATGAACACTGAAGCTTTCTTT
CASSGQAGFMNTEAFF
>TRBJ2-7|TRBV19|.|TRBD1
TGTGCCAGTAGTACTAGACAGGGCCCACCCCCCTACGAGCAGTACTTC
CASSTRQGPPPYEQYF
>TRBJ2-7|TRBV4-1|few|TRBD2
TGCGCCAGCAGCCAAGTGGGAGGGGTGGGATCCTACGAGCAGTACTTC
CASSQVGGVGSYEQYF
>TRBJ1-2|TRBV7-9|.|TRBD1
TGTGCCAGCAGTTTTACAGGGGCGTCTAACTATGGCTACACCTTC
CASSFTGASNYGYTF
>TRBJ2-2|TRBV7-9|.|.
TGTGCCAGCAGCTACTTCACAGGCACCGGGGAGCTGTTTTTT
CASSYFTGTGELFF
>TRBJ2-7|TRBV23-1|.|TRBD2
TGCGCCAGCAGTCAATCGTCTAGGGGAACGACTAGCGGGAGATCATCCTACGAGCAGTACTTC
CASSQSSRGTTSGRSSYEQYF
>TRBJ2-3|TRBV30|.|TRBD2
TGTGCCTACGCGGGAGTGGATACGCAGTATTTT
CAYAGVDTQYF
>TRBJ1-5|TRBV2|.|.
TGTGCCAGCAGTGGGACTTATAGCAATCAGCCCCAGCATTTT
CASSGTYSNQPQHF
>TRBJ1-4|TRBV6-5|.|.
TGTGCCAGCAGTTACTCTAGCGGTGAAAAACTGTTTTTT
CASSYSSGEKLFF
>TRBJ2-7|TRBV6-1|.|.
TGTGCCAGCAGTGAAACTCCCGAGTACGAGCAGTACTTC
CASSETPEYEQYF
>TRBJ2-3|TRBV7-2|.|TRBD2
TGTGCCAGCAGCTTAGAAGCGAGCCTAGCGGGGGGAGGCACAGATACGCAGTATTTT
CASSLEASLAGGGTDTQYF
>TRBJ2-7|TRBV24-1|once|TRBD2
TGTGCCACCAGTGACCGTAGCGGGAGGGCCTCTGAGCAGTACTTC
CATSDRSGRASEQYF
>TRBJ2-1|TRBV27|.|TRBD1
TGTGCCAGCAGTCCCGGACAGGGGGGCAATGAGCAGTTCTTC
CASSPGQGGNEQFF
>TRBJ2-1|TRBV7-2|.|.
TGTGCCAGCAGCAGGAGGGGGGGCAATGAGCAGTTCTTC
CASSRRGGNEQFF
>TRBJ1-2|TRBV12-3/TRBV12-4|.|TRBD1
TGTGCCAGCAGTTTGGGACAGGGCTATGGCTACACCTTC
CASSLGQGYGYTF
>TRBJ2-5|TRBV2|.|.
TGTGCCAGCAGTGATGGCGGGCTAGCTCAAGAGACCCAGTACTTC
CASSDGGLAQETQYF
>TRBJ2-1|TRBV2|.|.
TGTGCCAGCAGTGATTCCGGGGAGGAGGCCTACAATGAGCAGTTCTTC
CASSDSGEEAYNEQFF
>TRBJ2-2|TRBV15|few|.
TGTGCCACCAGCAGAGATCGAGGGACCGGGGAGCTGTTTTTT
CATSRDRGTGELFF
>TRBJ2-5|TRBV7-3|.|TRBD1
TGTGCCAGCAGCCTGCGACAGGGGGCTGGAGAGACCCAGTACTTC
CASSLRQGAGETQYF
>TRBJ2-7|TRBV15|.|.
TGTGCCACCAGCAGAGAGACCCTAAGGAGGGTTGAGTACGAGCAGTACTTC
CATSRETLRRVEYEQYF
>TRBJ2-1|TRBV5-8|.|TRBD1
TGTGCCAGCAGCTTCCGGGACAGATCTTCGGGTGAGCAGTTCTTC
CASSFRDRSSGEQFF
>TRBJ1-2|TRBV2|.|.
TGTGCCAGCAGTGAAGAGCTACCCTATGGCTACACCTTC
CASSEELPYGYTF
>TRBJ1-5|TRBV5-5|.|TRBD1
TGTGCCAGCAGCACGGACAGGGTTCAGCCCCAGCATTTT
CASSTDRVQPQHF
>TRBJ2-7|TRBV14|.|TRBD2
TGTGCCAGCAGCCTCCTGGGAGGGGAGGAGCAGTACTTC
CASSLLGGEEQYF
>TRBJ2-1|TRBV7-9|.|TRBD2
TGTGCCAGCAGCCCTAGAAGAGCGGGGAACTCCTACAATGAGCAGTTCTTC
CASSPRRAGNSYNEQFF
>TRBJ2-1|TRBV28|.|.
TGTGCCAGCAGGGACCCGCGACAGTCCTACAATGAGCAGTTCTTC
CASRDPRQSYNEQFF
>TRBJ2-2|TRBV19|once|TRBD1
TGTGCCAGTAGGAGGGGACAGGTAGACACCGGGGAGCTGTTTTTT
CASRRGQVDTGELFF
>TRBJ2-7|TRBV24-1|.|TRBD1
TGTGCCACCAGTGAACCGGGACAGGGTGACGAGCAGTACTTC
CATSEPGQGDEQYF
>TRBJ2-1|TRBV9|.|.
TGTGCCAGCAGCGTAGCAGGGTCGGGCAAGTTCTTC
CASSVAGSGKFF
>TRBJ2-1|TRBV27|.|TRBD1
TGTGCCAGCAGTTCCACCCCCCCCGGACAGGGGGCTAGCAATGAGCAGTTCTTC
CASSSTPPGQGASNEQFF
>TRBJ2-3|TRBV2|.|.
TGTGCCAGCAGCCCCCCCTTCGGGGATACGCAGTATTTT
CASSPPFGDTQYF
>TRBJ1-6|TRBV2|.|.
TGTGCCAGCAATCCAGGGTCGGGCTCACCCCTCCACTTT
CASNPGSGSPLHF
>TRBJ1-2|TRBV5-1|.|.
TGCGCCAGCAGCTTGGGTCAGGGAGGAAACTATGGCTACACCTTC
CASSLGQGGNYGYTF
>TRBJ1-5|TRBV2|.|.
TGTGCCAGCAGCGCAACCGGAGTTAGCAATCAGCCCCAGCATTTT
CASSATGVSNQPQHF
>TRBJ1-6|TRBV30|once|TRBD1
TGTGCCTGGACAGGGGGTAATTCACCCCTCCACTTT
CAWTGGNSPLHF
>TRBJ2-5|TRBV27|.|TRBD1
TGTGCCAGCAGTCCGCGACAGGGGGCGGGAGAGACCCAGTACTTC
CASSPRQGAGETQYF
>TRBJ2-1|TRBV2|.|TRBD2
TGTGCCAGCATGCTATCCGGGACTAGCGGGTATAATGAGCAGTTCTTC
CASMLSGTSGYNEQFF
>TRBJ2-3|TRBV7-2|.|TRBD2
TGTGCCAGCAGCTCGGGGACTAGCGGGAGGAGAGATACGCAGTATTTT
CASSSGTSGRRDTQYF
>TRBJ2-7|TRBV11-2|.|TRBD1
TGTGCCAGCAGCTTTGGGACAGGGCTGGACGAGCAGTACTTC
CASSFGTGLDEQYF
>TRBJ2-7|TRBV7-7|.|.
TGTGCCAGCAGCTTAAGGCTAGGTTTAACCTACGAGCAGTACTTC
CASSLRLGLTYEQYF
>TRBJ2-7|TRBV6-2/TRBV6-3|once|.
TGTGCCAGCAGCGGGGCCAGGGTAACGCAGTACTTC
CASSGARVTQYF
>TRBJ2-1|TRBV6-5|.|.
TGTGCCAGCAGTTACTCGGGGGGTAGCGATAGTCGAGAGCAGTTCTTC
CASSYSGGSDSREQFF
>TRBJ2-1|TRBV2|.|.
TGTGCCACCTTTGGGGGCCCGGGACGGCAGTTCTTC
CATFGGPGRQFF
>TRBJ2-3|TRBV28|.|.
TGTGCCAGCAGTTTATATACGGGAGCGGCCACAGATACGCAGTATTTT
CASSLYTGAATDTQYF
>TRBJ2-5|TRBV6-1|.|.
TGTGCCAGCAGTGAAGCGGGGAGAGGAACCCTTACAGAGACCCAGTACTTC
CASSEAGRGTLTETQYF
>TRBJ2-1|TRBV5-5|once|TRBD1
TGTGCCAGCAGCCCTGGACAGGGGGTGGACAATGAGCAGTTCTTC
CASSPGQGVDNEQFF
>TRBJ2-3|TRBV11-2|.|.
TGTGCCAGCAGCTTAGGGGGGCCGTCTGATACGCAGTATTTT
CASSLGGPSDTQYF
>TRBJ2-1|TRBV19|.|.
TGTGCCAGTAGTATCGGGGGGACAGGTCGGTTCTTC
CASSIGGTGRFF
>TRBJ2-1|TRBV10-1|few|.
TGCGCCAGCAGCCTGGCGGGCCGGACCTACAATGAGCAGTTCTTC
CASSLAGRTYNEQFF